The 8 T cell receptor beta chains below all came from one sample that was sequenced in a study of blood T cell repertoires in COVID-19. Here immunoSEQ multiplex PCR was the method, and the copy in TCRdb shows in-frame clones only, minus some. Of 40,000 to 50,000 clones listed, 70% to 90% are singletons. Sample: peripheral blood. These receptors came from a woman older than 75 with acute or convalescent COVID-19.

V is TRBV25-1 and J is TRBJ1-4, with D tentatively TRBD1 (6 bases). The length of the CDR3 is 13 residues. The V and J ends lost 6 bases and 5 bases respectively, with 10 bases between them. The germline V gene encodes CDR1 MGHDK and CDR2 SYGVNS. CDR3: CASRGQINEKLFF. The CDR3 DNA reads as TGTGCCAGCAGAGGACAGATAAATGAAAAACTGTTTTTT. The full variable domain, with the rest looked up from reference TRBV25-1 and TRBJ1-4, is EADIYQTPRYLVIGTGKKITLECSQTMGHDKMYWYQQDPGMELHLIHYSYGVNSTEKGDLSSESTVSRIRTEHFPLTLESARPSHTSQYLCASRGQINEKLFFGSGTQLSVL.

The sample holds one count of this clone. The gene calls are TRBV30 and TRBJ2-7; tentative D call: TRBD1 (5 bases). Germline V lookup: CDR1 GTSNPN, CDR2 SVGIG (reference sequence). The CDR3 runs to 17 residues. The ends were cut back, 3 bases at V and 1 base at J, with 22 bases in the middle. Here the CDR3 DNA reads TGTGCCTGGAGACGACGACAAGGGGCCAAAGGGTCCTACGAGCAGTACTTC. Protein: CAWRRRQGAKGSYEQYF.

This clone occurred once. This chain uses TRBV7-6 with TRBJ1-1, with a possible D match to TRBD1 (6 bases). Between the trimmed V and J ends, which lost 5 bases and 8 bases, there was a span of 9 bases. The V gene's germline CDR1 is SGHVS and CDR2 FNYEAQ. This CDR3 comprises 11 residues. In nucleotides, the CDR3 is TGTGCCAGCAGCCTAACAGGGGAAGCTTTCTTT. Protein: CASSLTGEAFF.

The chain has TRBV5-6 and TRBJ2-7, with 10 bases identical to TRBD1. Trimming cost V 2 bases and J 2 bases; bases outside gene matches: 4. Germline values: CDR1 SGHDT, CDR2 YYEEEE. This CDR3 is 15 amino acids long. The CDR3: CASSFRDRGTYEQYF. CDR3 bases: TGTGCCAGCAGCTTCCGGGACAGGGGTACCTACGAGCAGTACTTC.

This chain links TRBV7-7 with TRBJ1-3; 8 bases map to TRBD1. The CDR3 is 15 residues long. Germline V CDR1 and CDR2: SSHAT, FNYEAQ (reference sequence). In nucleotides, the CDR3 is TGTGCTACGTCCCCCGGGACAGGTCTCGGAAACACCATATATTTT. Translating it yields CATSPGTGLGNTIYF.

The rearrangement links TRBV5-1 to TRBJ2-5, with D possibly matching TRBD1 (6 bases). Germline CDR1 reads SGHRS; CDR2 reads YFSETQ. The CDR3 has 14 residues. Trimming removed 1 base from V and 0 bases from J, with 7 bases in between. The CDR3 reads CASSLTGNQETQYF. The CDR3 nucleotides read TGCGCCAGCAGCTTGACAGGGAACCAAGAGACCCAGTACTTC.

The V gene is TRBV2, the J gene TRBJ1-1; D might be TRBD1 (5 bases). Trimming removed 6 bases at V and 2 bases at J, with 10 bases between. The germline V gene encodes CDR1 SNHLY and CDR2 FYNNEI. The CDR3 is 13 amino acids. CDR3 region: CASRQGTNTEAFF. CDR3 sequence (DNA): TGTGCCAGCAGGCAGGGAACCAACACTGAAGCTTTCTTT.

V and J are TRBV18 and TRBJ2-1; 8 nucleotides align to TRBD2. V lost 3 bases, J lost 8 bases, and 9 bases stayed unmatched. This CDR3 is 15 amino acids long. CDR1 and CDR2 from the germline V gene are KGHSH and LQKENI. In DNA, the CDR3 is TGTGCCAGCTCACCCCGCGACCCCGGGAGGGATGAGCAGTTCTTC. It codes for CASSPRDPGRDEQFF.